This T cell receptor beta chain was recorded in a study of blood T cell repertoires in COVID-19. Background on the study: PBMCs, B-cell-depleted T cells, or T cells were the source of the cDNA or gDNA that made up the material.

Looked up from germline, CDR1 is MGHRA and CDR2 is YSYEKL. V shed 3 bases, J shed 8 bases, and the junction held 4 bases outside the gene matches. The CDR3 covers 15 residues. Method: immunoSEQ multiplex PCR; TCRdb's copy keeps in-frame clones and lacks some. This table has roughly 210,000 clones, 88% appearing once. This clonotype originated in a man aged 65 to 85 with acute or convalescent COVID-19. The chain employs TRBV4-1 and TRBJ2-1; 13 bases fit TRBD2. Sequenced: peripheral blood. CDR3 coding DNA: TGCGCCAGCAGCCAGGGGACTAGCGGGGTCTATGAGCAGTTCTTC. This sequence encodes CASSQGTSGVYEQFF.